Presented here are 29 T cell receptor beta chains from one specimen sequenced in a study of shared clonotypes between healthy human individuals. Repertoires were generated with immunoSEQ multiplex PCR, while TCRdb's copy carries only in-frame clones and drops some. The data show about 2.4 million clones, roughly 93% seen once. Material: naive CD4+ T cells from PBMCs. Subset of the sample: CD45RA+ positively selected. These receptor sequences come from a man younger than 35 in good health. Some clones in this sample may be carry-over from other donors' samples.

The CDR3 nucleotides are TGTGCCAGCAGCCTAAAGACTAGCGGGAGCCACGAGCAGTACTTC. Translating gives CASSLKTSGSHEQYF. The J gene is TRBJ2-7, the V gene TRBV7-2, with 12 nucleotides matching TRBD2. CDR1 and CDR2 (germline): SGHTA, FQGNSA. With 5 bases clipped from V and 5 bases from J, the junction kept 7 bases outside the gene matches. This CDR3 comprises 15 residues.

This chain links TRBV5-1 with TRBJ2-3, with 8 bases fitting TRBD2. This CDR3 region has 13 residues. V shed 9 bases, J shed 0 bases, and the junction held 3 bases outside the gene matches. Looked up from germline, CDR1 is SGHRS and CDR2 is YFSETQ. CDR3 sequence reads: CATGGESTDTQYF. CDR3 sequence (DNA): TGCGCCACCGGGGGGGAGAGCACAGATACGCAGTATTTT.

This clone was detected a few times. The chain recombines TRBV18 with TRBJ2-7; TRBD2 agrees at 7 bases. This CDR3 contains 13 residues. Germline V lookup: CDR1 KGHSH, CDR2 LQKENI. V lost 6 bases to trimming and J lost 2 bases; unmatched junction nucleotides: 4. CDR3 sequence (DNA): TGTGCCAGCTCGGGGGGGTCGGCCTACGAGCAGTACTTC. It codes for CASSGGSAYEQYF.

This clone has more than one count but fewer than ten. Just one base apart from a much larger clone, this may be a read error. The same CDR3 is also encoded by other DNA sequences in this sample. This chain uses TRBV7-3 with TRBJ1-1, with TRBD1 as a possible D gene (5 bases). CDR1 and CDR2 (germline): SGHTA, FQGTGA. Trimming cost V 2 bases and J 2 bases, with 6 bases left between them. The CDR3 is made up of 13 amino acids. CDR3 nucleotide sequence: TGTGCCAGCAGCTTACAGGGTAACACTGAAGCTTTCTTT. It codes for CASSLQGNTEAFF.

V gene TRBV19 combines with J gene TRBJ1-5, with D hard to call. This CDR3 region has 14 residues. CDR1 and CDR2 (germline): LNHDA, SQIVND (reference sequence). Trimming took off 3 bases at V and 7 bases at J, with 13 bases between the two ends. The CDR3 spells CASSIREGGQPQHF. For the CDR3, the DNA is TGTGCCAGTAGTATTAGGGAGGGTGGCCAGCCCCAGCATTTT.

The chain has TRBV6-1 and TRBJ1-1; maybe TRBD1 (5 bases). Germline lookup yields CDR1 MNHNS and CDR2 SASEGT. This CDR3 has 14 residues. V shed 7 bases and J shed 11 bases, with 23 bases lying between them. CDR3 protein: CASTENWPGRMAFF. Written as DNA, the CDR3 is TGTGCCAGCACCGAAAACTGGCCAGGGAGGATGGCTTTCTTT.

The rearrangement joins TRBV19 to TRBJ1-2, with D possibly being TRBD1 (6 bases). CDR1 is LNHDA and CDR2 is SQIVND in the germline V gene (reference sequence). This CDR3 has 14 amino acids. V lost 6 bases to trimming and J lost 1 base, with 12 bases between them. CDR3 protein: CASSLQGNNYGYTF. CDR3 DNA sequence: TGTGCCAGTAGCCTACAGGGAAATAACTATGGCTACACCTTC. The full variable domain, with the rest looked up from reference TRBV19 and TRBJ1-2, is DGGITQSPKYLFRKEGQNVTLSCEQNLNHDAMYWYRQDPGQGLRLIYYSQIVNDFQKGDIAEGYSVSREKKESFPLTVTSAQKNPTAFYLCASSLQGNNYGYTFGSGTRLTVV.

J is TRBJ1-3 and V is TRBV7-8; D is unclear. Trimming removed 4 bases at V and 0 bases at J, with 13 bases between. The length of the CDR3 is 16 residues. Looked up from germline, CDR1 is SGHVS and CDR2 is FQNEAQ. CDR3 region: CASSSTGRHSGNTIYF. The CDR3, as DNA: TGTGCCAGCAGCTCCACGGGGAGGCACTCTGGAAACACCATATATTTT.

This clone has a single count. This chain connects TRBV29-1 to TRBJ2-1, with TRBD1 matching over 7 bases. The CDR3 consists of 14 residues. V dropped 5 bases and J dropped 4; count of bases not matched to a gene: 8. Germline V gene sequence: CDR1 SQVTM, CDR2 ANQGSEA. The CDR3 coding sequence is TGCAGCGTTCTTCCGGGACAGCCTTACAATGAGCAGTTCTTC. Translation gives CSVLPGQPYNEQFF.

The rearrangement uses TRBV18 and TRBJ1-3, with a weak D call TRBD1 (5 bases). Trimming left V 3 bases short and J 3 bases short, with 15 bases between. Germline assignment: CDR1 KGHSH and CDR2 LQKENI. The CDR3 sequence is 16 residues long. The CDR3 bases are TGTGCCAGCTCACCCCGAGAGGGGTTTGGTGGAAACACCATATATTTT. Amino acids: CASSPREGFGGNTIYF.

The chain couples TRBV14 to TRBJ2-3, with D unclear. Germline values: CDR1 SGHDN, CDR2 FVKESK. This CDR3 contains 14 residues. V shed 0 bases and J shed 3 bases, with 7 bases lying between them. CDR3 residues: CASSQDIGTDTQYF. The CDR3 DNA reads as TGTGCCAGCAGCCAAGATATTGGGACAGATACGCAGTATTTT. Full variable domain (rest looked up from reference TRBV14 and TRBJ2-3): EAGVTQFPSHSVIEKGQTVTLRCDPISGHDNLYWYRRVMGKEIKFLLHFVKESKQDESGMPNNRFLAERTGGTYSTLKVQPAELEDSGVYFCASSQDIGTDTQYFGPGTRLTVL.

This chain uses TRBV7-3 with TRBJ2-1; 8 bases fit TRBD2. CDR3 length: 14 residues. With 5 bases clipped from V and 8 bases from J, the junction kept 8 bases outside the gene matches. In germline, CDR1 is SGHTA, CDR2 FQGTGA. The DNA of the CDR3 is TGTGCCAGCAGCCAGACGGGAGGGGTCGATGAGCAGTTCTTC. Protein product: CASSQTGGVDEQFF.

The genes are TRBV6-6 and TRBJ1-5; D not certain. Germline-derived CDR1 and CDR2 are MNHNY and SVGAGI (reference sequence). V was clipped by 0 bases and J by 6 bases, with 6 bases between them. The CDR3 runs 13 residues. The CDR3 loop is CASSYSPVQPQHF. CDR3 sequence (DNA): TGTGCCAGCAGTTACTCTCCGGTTCAGCCCCAGCATTTT.

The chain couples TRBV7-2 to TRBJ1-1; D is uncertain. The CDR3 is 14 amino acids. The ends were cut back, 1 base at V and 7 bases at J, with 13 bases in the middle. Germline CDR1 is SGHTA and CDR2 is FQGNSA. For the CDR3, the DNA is TGTGCCAGCAGCTTAGGAGTGGGGAGTGTTGAAGCTTTCTTT. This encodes CASSLGVGSVEAFF.

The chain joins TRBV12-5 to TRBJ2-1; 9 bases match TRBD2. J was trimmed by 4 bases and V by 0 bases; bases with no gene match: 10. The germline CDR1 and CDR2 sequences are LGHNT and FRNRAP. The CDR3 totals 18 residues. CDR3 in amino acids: CASGLVRWREGFYNEQFF. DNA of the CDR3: TGTGCTAGTGGTTTGGTACGTTGGCGGGAGGGCTTTTACAATGAGCAGTTCTTC. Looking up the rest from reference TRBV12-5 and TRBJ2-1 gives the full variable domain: DARVTQTPRHKVTEMGQEVTMRCQPILGHNTVFWYRQTMMQGLELLAYFRNRAPLDDSGMPKDRFSAEMPDATLATLKIQPSEPRDSAVYFCASGLVRWREGFYNEQFFGPGTRLTVL.

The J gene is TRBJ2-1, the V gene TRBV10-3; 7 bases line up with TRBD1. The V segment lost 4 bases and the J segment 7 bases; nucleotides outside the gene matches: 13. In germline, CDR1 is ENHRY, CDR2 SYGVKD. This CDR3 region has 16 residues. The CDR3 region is CAISATTGEGVNEQFF. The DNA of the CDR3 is TGTGCCATCAGTGCAACCACAGGGGAAGGAGTTAATGAGCAGTTCTTC.

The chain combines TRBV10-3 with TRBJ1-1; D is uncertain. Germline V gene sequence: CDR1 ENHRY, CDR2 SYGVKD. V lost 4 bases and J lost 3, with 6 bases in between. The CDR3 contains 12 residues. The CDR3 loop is CAISVRDTEAFF. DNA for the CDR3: TGTGCCATCAGTGTCCGGGACACTGAAGCTTTCTTT.

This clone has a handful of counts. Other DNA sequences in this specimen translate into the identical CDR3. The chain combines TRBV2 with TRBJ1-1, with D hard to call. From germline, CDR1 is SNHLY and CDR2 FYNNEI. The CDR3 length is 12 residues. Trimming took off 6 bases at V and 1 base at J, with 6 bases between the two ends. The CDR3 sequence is CASSPGNTEAFF. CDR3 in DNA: TGTGCCAGCAGCCCAGGGAACACTGAAGCTTTCTTT.

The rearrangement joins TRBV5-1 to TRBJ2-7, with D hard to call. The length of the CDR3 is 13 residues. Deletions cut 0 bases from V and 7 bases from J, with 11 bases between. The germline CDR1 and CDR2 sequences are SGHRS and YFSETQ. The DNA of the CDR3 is TGCGCCAGCAGCTTGGCAGTCTACGAGGAGCAGTACTTC. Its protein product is CASSLAVYEEQYF.

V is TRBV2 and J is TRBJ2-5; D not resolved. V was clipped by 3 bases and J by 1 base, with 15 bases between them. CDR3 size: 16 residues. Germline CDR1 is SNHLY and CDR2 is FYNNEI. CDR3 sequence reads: CASSDLREPPQETQYF. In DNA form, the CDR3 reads TGTGCCAGCAGTGACCTTAGGGAACCCCCCCAAGAGACCCAGTACTTC.

CDR3 region: CATSGLAVSSAGELFF. CDR3 in DNA: TGTGCCACCTCTGGACTAGCGGTTTCTTCGGCCGGGGAGCTGTTTTTT. V is TRBV7-6 and J is TRBJ2-2; 10 nucleotides match TRBD2. CDR3 length: 16 amino acids. The V segment lost 10 bases and the J segment 6 bases; nucleotides outside the gene matches: 14. CDR1 is SGHVS and CDR2 is FNYEAQ in the germline V gene. The complete variable domain, with remaining parts taken from reference TRBV7-6 and TRBJ2-2, reads GAGVSQSPRYKVTKRGQDVALRCDPISGHVSLYWYRQALGQGPEFLTYFNYEAQQDKSGLPNDRFSAERPEGSISTLTIQRTEQRDSAMYRCATSGLAVSSAGELFFGEGSRLTVL.

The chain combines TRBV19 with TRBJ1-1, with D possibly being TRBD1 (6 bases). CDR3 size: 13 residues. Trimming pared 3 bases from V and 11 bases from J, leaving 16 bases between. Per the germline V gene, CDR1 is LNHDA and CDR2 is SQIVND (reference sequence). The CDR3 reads CASSMRETGDAFF. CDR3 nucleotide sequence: TGTGCCAGTAGTATGAGGGAGACAGGCGACGCTTTCTTT. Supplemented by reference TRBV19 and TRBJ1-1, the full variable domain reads DGGITQSPKYLFRKEGQNVTLSCEQNLNHDAMYWYRQDPGQGLRLIYYSQIVNDFQKGDIAEGYSVSREKKESFPLTVTSAQKNPTAFYLCASSMRETGDAFFGQGTRLTVV.

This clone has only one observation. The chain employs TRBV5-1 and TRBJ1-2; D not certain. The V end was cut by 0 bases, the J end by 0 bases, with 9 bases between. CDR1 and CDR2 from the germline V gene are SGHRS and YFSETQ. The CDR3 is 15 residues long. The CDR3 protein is CASSLARVPNYGYTF. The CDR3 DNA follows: TGCGCCAGCAGCTTGGCTCGGGTACCTAACTATGGCTACACCTTC.

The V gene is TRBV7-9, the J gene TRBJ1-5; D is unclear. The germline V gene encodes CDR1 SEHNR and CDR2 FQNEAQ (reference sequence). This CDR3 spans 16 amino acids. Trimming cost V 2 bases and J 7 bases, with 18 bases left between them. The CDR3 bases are TGTGCCAGCAGCTTAAACGGGATCTGGGAAGGACAGCCCCAGCATTTT. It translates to CASSLNGIWEGQPQHF.

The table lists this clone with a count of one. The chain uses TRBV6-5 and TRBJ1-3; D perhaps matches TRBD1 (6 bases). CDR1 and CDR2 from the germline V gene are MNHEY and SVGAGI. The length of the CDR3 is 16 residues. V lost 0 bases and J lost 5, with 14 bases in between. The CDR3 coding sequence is TGTGCCAGCAGTTACTCCGCCAGGGGATATCGAAACACCATATATTTT. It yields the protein CASSYSARGYRNTIYF.

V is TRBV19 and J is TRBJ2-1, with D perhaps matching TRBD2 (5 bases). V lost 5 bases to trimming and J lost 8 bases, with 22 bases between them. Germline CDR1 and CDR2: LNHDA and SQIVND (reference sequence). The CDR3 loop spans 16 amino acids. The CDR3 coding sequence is TGTGCCAGTAGTCAAGTTGTTAAAGCTAGCTGGGATGAGCAGTTCTTC. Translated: CASSQVVKASWDEQFF.

CDR3 in DNA: TGTGCCAGCAGTGCCCAACAGGCATTAAATGGCTACACCTTC. This translates into CASSAQQALNGYTF. V usage is TRBV6-5 and J usage is TRBJ1-2; D perhaps matches TRBD1 (5 bases). Trimming shortened V by 5 bases and J by 6 bases, and 16 bases separated the two germline ends. This CDR3 region has 14 residues. CDR1 is MNHEY and CDR2 is SVGAGI in the germline V gene.

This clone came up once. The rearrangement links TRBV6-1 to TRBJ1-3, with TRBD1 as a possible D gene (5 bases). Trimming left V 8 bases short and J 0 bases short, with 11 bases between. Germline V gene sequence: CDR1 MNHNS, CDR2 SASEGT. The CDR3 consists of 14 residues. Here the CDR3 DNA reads TGTGCCAGCCTACAGGATCACTCTGGAAACACCATATATTTT. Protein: CASLQDHSGNTIYF.

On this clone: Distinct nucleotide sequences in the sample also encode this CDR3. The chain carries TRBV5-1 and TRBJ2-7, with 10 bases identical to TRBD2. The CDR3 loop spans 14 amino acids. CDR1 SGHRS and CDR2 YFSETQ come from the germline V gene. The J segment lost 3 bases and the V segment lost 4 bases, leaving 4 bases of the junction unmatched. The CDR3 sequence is CASSTLAGGYEQYF. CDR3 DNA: TGCGCCAGCAGCACATTAGCGGGAGGCTACGAGCAGTACTTC.